Listed below are T cell receptor beta chains from one sample, sequenced in a study of blood T cell repertoires in COVID-19. Assay used: immunoSEQ multiplex PCR; TCRdb lists only in-frame clones, some missing. The sample has under 100,000 clones; around four fifths are singletons. The sample consisted of peripheral blood. The receptors originated from a woman aged 65 to 85 with active or convalescent COVID-19. Each CDR3 is given with its conserved first and last residue. Fields, in order: D gene, V gene, J gene, clone size, CDR3 DNA, CDR3 protein. A D gene is named only where the DNA matches it firmly. Clone size is stated in some rows and not others, as once, few, many or a class when expanded.

TRBD2	TRBV7-2	TRBJ2-1	NA	TGTGCCAGCAGCTTGACGGAGCGGGGGCAGTTCTTC	CASSLTERGQFF
NA	TRBV10-3	TRBJ2-1	NA	TGTGCCATCAGTGAGGGGGGGGCGGAGTACAATGAGCAGTTCTTC	CAISEGGAEYNEQFF
NA	TRBV2	TRBJ2-2	NA	TGTGCCAGCAGCGGGTACGGGGAGCTGTTTTTT	CASSGYGELFF
NA	TRBV4-3	TRBJ1-4	NA	TGCGCCAGCAGCTCACAGCGGGAAAAACTGTTTTTT	CASSSQREKLFF
TRBD1	TRBV4-1	TRBJ1-5	NA	TGCGCCAGCAGCCAGGGGACAGGGGACAACAATCAGCCCCAGCATTTT	CASSQGTGDNNQPQHF
NA	TRBV6-5	TRBJ1-2	NA	TGTGCCAGCAGTTACTCGTTCACAGGGAAGGCCTTTGGCTACACCTTC	CASSYSFTGKAFGYTF
TRBD1	TRBV7-2	TRBJ1-2	NA	TGTGCCAGCAGCCTTAGGACAGGAGCTAATATCCATGGCTACACCTTC	CASSLRTGANIHGYTF
TRBD1	TRBV19	TRBJ1-1	few	TGTGCCAGTAGTATCGACAGGGCTTTAAACACTGAAGCTTTCTTT	CASSIDRALNTEAFF
TRBD1	TRBV19	TRBJ2-2	NA	TGTGCCAGTAGTATAAGAGGGGGGACAGGGGCCGGGGAGCTGTTTTTT	CASSIRGGTGAGELFF
TRBD2	TRBV7-9	TRBJ2-2	NA	TGTGCCAGCAGCCCAGGCGGGGGGGAACACGGGGAGCTGTTTTTT	CASSPGGGEHGELFF
NA	TRBV4-3	TRBJ1-2	NA	TGCGCCAGCAGCCAAACAGGGACGAACTATGGCTACACCTTC	CASSQTGTNYGYTF
TRBD1	TRBV28	TRBJ1-1	NA	TGTGCCAGCATTACGGACAGGGCGAACACTGAAGCTTTCTTT	CASITDRANTEAFF
NA	TRBV4-2	TRBJ2-1	once	TGTGCCAGCAGCCAAGTAGGTATGGTGTCGGGGGAGCAGTTCTTC	CASSQVGMVSGEQFF
TRBD1	TRBV5-1	TRBJ2-1	NA	TGCGCCAGCAGCTCCCGGACAGGGGGCTTCAATGATAATGAGCAGTTCTTC	CASSSRTGGFNDNEQFF
NA	TRBV6-6	TRBJ1-3	once	TGTGCCAGCAGTCAAAGACCCCCAACAGGGAGCAGGTCTGGAAACACCATATATTTT	CASSQRPPTGSRSGNTIYF
NA	TRBV11-3	TRBJ2-1	NA	TGTGCCAGCAGCTTAGGTGGGGGGGCCAATGAGCAGTTCTTC	CASSLGGGANEQFF
NA	TRBV4-2	TRBJ2-2	NA	TGTGCCAGCAGCCAAGGATCCCGGAGTTCCCCCGGGGAGCTGTTTTTT	CASSQGSRSSPGELFF
NA	TRBV28	TRBJ1-2	NA	TGTGCCAGCAGTACGGGGATACTTCGGGGCTACACCTTC	CASSTGILRGYTF
TRBD2	TRBV6-1	TRBJ2-1	few	TGTGCCAGCAGTGACTTTCGTAGCGGGGGGGCCAATGAGCAGTTCTTC	CASSDFRSGGANEQFF
TRBD1	TRBV18	TRBJ1-2	NA	TGTGCCAGCTCCCCCCGGGACAGTGATGGCTACACCTTC	CASSPRDSDGYTF
NA	TRBV7-2	TRBJ2-7	NA	TGTGCCAGAAAAATCCTGAGGCATCACACCCACGAGCAGTACTTC	CARKILRHHTHEQYF
NA	TRBV28	TRBJ1-5	NA	TGTGCCAGCGGGACATCCAATCAGCCCCAGCATTTT	CASGTSNQPQHF
TRBD2	TRBV5-1	TRBJ2-3	once	TGCGCCAGCAGCTTCAGCGGGGGGACAGCCGATACGCAGTATTTT	CASSFSGGTADTQYF
NA	TRBV28	TRBJ1-1	once	TGTGCCAGCAGTTTATCCCCATCTCTAGTGGAAGCTTTCTTT	CASSLSPSLVEAFF
NA	TRBV3-1/TRBV3-2	TRBJ1-5	NA	TGTGCCAGCAGCCAAGTCGGTAGCCAGAGCAATCAGCCCCAGCATTTT	CASSQVGSQSNQPQHF
NA	TRBV9	TRBJ1-3	NA	TGTGCCAGGACATTCTACTCTGGAAACACCATATATTTT	CARTFYSGNTIYF
NA	TRBV12-3/TRBV12-4	TRBJ1-6	NA	TGTGCCAGCAGTTTGGACAGCAATTCACCCCTCCACTTT	CASSLDSNSPLHF
NA	TRBV2	TRBJ2-1	NA	TGTGCCAGCCGGATAGCCGGTGAGCAGTTCTTC	CASRIAGEQFF
TRBD1	TRBV10-3	TRBJ1-2	NA	TGTGCCATCAGTGAGGGACAGGGTTATGGCTACACCTTC	CAISEGQGYGYTF
TRBD1	TRBV25-1	TRBJ2-2	NA	TGTGCCAGCAGTGAATTAGGGACAGGGGATACCGGGGAGCTGTTTTTT	CASSELGTGDTGELFF
TRBD2	TRBV19	TRBJ2-7	NA	TGTGCCAGTAGCAGCCGGGGGGGTGTGGGCTACGAGCAGTACTTC	CASSSRGGVGYEQYF
TRBD1	TRBV24-1	TRBJ2-2	NA	TGTGCCACCAGTGGGCCGGGACAGGGGGGTTTTGCCTCACCTGGGGAGCTGTTTTTT	CATSGPGQGGFASPGELFF
TRBD1	TRBV7-2	TRBJ2-7	NA	TGTGCCAGCAGCTTAGTAGGGGGAATAACAGGGGGCATCTACGAGCAGTACTTC	CASSLVGGITGGIYEQYF
NA	TRBV5-6	TRBJ1-1	NA	TGTGCCAGCACCTCCGGGAGGGGGGAAGGGGTAAACACTGAAGCTTTCTTT	CASTSGRGEGVNTEAFF
TRBD1	TRBV6-1	TRBJ1-2	NA	TGTGCCAGCAGTGATCCCGGGACAGGGAAGGAGGGCTATGGCTACACCTTC	CASSDPGTGKEGYGYTF
TRBD1	TRBV19	TRBJ1-1	once	TGTGCCAGTAGTATAAGGGGGCCCCGAGGGGGCACTGAAGCTTTCTTT	CASSIRGPRGGTEAFF
NA	TRBV2	TRBJ1-1	NA	TGTGCCAGCGCCATCTCAGGGGTAACTGAAGCTTTCTTT	CASAISGVTEAFF
NA	TRBV6-2/TRBV6-3	TRBJ2-7	NA	TGTGCCAGCAGTTACGGGGGGGGCAAAACCTACGAGCAGTACTTC	CASSYGGGKTYEQYF
NA	TRBV2	TRBJ1-6	NA	TGTGCCAGCAGTGAAGCCGCTTTCGGGAATTCACCCCTCCACTTT	CASSEAAFGNSPLHF
NA	TRBV7-2	TRBJ1-4	NA	TGTGCCAGCAGCTTAAGTTCCGGGGGATTGGTTAAACTGTTTTTT	CASSLSSGGLVKLFF
NA	TRBV7-2	TRBJ2-3	NA	TGTGCCAGCAGCTTAGGGCCCGCGGGGACAGATACGCAGTATTTT	CASSLGPAGTDTQYF
NA	TRBV2	TRBJ1-1	NA	TGTGCCAGCAGTGTGACATTTGAAGCTTTCTTT	CASSVTFEAFF
NA	TRBV5-4	TRBJ2-5	NA	TGTGCCAGCAGCGGGCGGGACGGAACCCAAGAGACCCAGTACTTC	CASSGRDGTQETQYF
NA	TRBV14	TRBJ1-1	NA	TGTGCCAGCAGCCCCAATCTGGCGAACACTGAAGCTTTCTTT	CASSPNLANTEAFF
NA	TRBV5-1	TRBJ1-4	NA	TGCGCCAGCAGCTTCGGGGGGCCTAACGAAAAACTGTTTTTT	CASSFGGPNEKLFF
NA	TRBV5-1	TRBJ1-2	NA	TGCGCCAGCAGGGCAGGATCACTTAACTATGGCTACACCTTC	CASRAGSLNYGYTF
NA	TRBV19	TRBJ1-2	medium-sized	TGTGCCACTCGCCCAGGGGCGGGCTATGGCTACACCTTC	CATRPGAGYGYTF
TRBD2	TRBV5-1	TRBJ2-1	NA	TGCGCCAGCAGCTTATCCGCCAGCGGGGGGGCTCTGGATGAGCAGTTCTTC	CASSLSASGGALDEQFF
TRBD1	TRBV6-2/TRBV6-3	TRBJ1-2	NA	TGTGCCAGCAGTTACGGCCCAGGGGGCAACTATGGCTACACCTTC	CASSYGPGGNYGYTF
TRBD2	TRBV4-1	TRBJ2-1	NA	TGCGCCAGCAGCCAACCGGGACTAGCCATCAATGAGCAGTTCTTC	CASSQPGLAINEQFF